This TCR beta chain was recovered during a study of control samples from healthy donors and cancer patients. CDR3 size: 14 residues. V was cut by 0 bases and J by 1 base, with 7 bases left in between. CDR1 is SGHNT, CDR2 YYREEE, per germline (reference sequence). The protocol was immunoSEQ multiplex PCR, while the TCRdb copy is restricted to in-frame clones and leaves out a portion. Among around 140,000 clones listed, more than 90% were seen once. The sequencing input was blood. The V and J genes are TRBV5-4 and TRBJ1-1; D is ambiguous. This TCR was sampled from a man between 18 and 35 years old in good health. This chain's CDR3 is CASSLGTANTEAFF. CDR3 sequence (DNA): TGTGCCAGCAGCTTGGGTACTGCGAACACTGAAGCTTTCTTT.